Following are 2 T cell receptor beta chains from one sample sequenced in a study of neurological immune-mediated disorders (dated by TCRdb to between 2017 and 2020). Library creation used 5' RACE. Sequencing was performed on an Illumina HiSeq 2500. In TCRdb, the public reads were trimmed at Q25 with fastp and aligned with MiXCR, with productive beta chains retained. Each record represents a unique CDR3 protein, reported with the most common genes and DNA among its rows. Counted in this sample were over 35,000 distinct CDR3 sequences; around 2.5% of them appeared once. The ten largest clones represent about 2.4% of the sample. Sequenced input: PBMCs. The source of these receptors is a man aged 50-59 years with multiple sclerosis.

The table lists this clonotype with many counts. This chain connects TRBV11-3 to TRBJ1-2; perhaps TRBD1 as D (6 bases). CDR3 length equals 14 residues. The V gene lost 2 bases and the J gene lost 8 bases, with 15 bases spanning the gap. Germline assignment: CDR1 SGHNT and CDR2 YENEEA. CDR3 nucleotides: TGTGCCAGCAGCTTATTGGGGGCAGGGAACGGCTACACCTTC. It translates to CASSLLGAGNGYTF.

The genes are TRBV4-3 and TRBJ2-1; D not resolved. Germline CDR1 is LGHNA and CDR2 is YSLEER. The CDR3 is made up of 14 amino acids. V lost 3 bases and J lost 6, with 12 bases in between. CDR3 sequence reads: CASSQISTFNEQFF. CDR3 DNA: TGCGCCAGCAGCCAGATTTCGACCTTCAATGAGCAGTTCTTC.